This TCR beta chain was sequenced during a study of T-cell memory formation after mild COVID-19. General study results and limits: Mainly in CM and EM were contracting CD4+ clones; CD8+ were in EMRA. What remained unconfirmed was the SARS-CoV-2 specificity of second-wave clones peaking on day 37.

Concerning this clonotype itself: Its antigen is not known.

The CDR3 sequence is 12 residues long. Germline V gene sequence: CDR1 SQVTM, CDR2 ANQGSEA. V dropped 4 bases and J dropped 6 bases, with 12 bases sitting between them. Constant-segment primers were used for 5'RACE, and the resulting TCR alpha and TCR beta cDNA libraries carried sample barcodes and UMIs. From the 5' RACE reads, TCRdb called clonotypes with MiXCR, one entry per CDR3 protein. Seen here are 410,000 or so distinct CDR3 sequences, about 22% observed once, and the top ten hold roughly 13%. V and J are TRBV29-1 and TRBJ1-1; tentatively, D is TRBD1 (5 bases). The TCR sequence derives from an adult woman who had mild COVID-19 (a few samples of this study predate the infection). Cell type and time point are not known. The source material was PBMCs or a T cell subset sorted from them (not recorded which). The CDR3 bases are TGCAGCGTTGGGGGCAGTCAACCTGAAGCTTTCTTT. Translation: CSVGGSQPEAFF. Combining the CDR3 with reference TRBV29-1 and TRBJ1-1 gives the whole variable domain SAVISQKPSRDICQRGTSLTIQCQVDSQVTMMFWYRQQPGQSLTLIATANQGSEATYESGFVIDKFPISRPNLTFSTLTVSNMSPEDSSIYLCSVGGSQPEAFFGQGTRLTVV.